The 14 T cell receptor beta chains reported below all come from one sample, sequenced in a study of CD8 T cells in Susac syndrome. When the RNA was reverse transcribed, random hexamers were used with an input of 0.5 to 1 ug. From the immunoSEQ multiplex PCR reads, TCRdb called clonotypes with MiXCR, one entry per CDR3 protein. The sample contains 150,000 to 200,000 distinct CDR3 sequences, approximately 94% of which appear only once. Sequencing used CD4+ T cells from PBMCs. Every receptor here comes from a human donor with Susac syndrome.

J is TRBJ1-6 and V is TRBV7-2, with a possible D match to TRBD1 (6 bases). The length of the CDR3 is 15 residues. V dropped 4 bases and J dropped 5 bases, with 12 bases sitting between them. CDR1 is SGHTA, CDR2 FQGNSA, per germline. The DNA for the CDR3 is TGTGCCAGCAGCTCCAGACAGGTCCATAATTCACCCCTCCACTTT. Translating it yields CASSSRQVHNSPLHF. Combining the CDR3 with reference TRBV7-2 and TRBJ1-6 gives the whole variable domain GAGVSQSPSNKVTEKGKDVELRCDPISGHTALYWYRQSLGQGLEFLIYFQGNSAPDKSGLPSDRFSAERTGGSVSTLTIQRTQQEDSAVYLCASSSRQVHNSPLHFGNGTRLTVT.

The chain uses TRBV2 and TRBJ2-5, with 11 bases matching TRBD2. The CDR3 is 16 amino acids. Germline lookup yields CDR1 SNHLY and CDR2 FYNNEI. V lost 4 bases to trimming and J lost 5 bases; unmatched junction nucleotides: 9. This chain's CDR3 is CASSGGSGGARETQYF. CDR3 nucleotide sequence: TGTGCCAGCAGTGGGGGTAGCGGGGGGGCTCGGGAGACCCAGTACTTC.

The chain combines TRBV3-1 with TRBJ2-7, with 7 bases aligning to TRBD1. V lost 6 bases, J lost 6 bases, and 14 bases stayed unmatched. The CDR3 is made up of 15 amino acids. In germline, CDR1 is LGHDT, CDR2 YNNKEL (reference sequence). The CDR3 spells CASRPFGTETSEQYF. CDR3 nucleotides: TGTGCCAGCAGACCGTTTGGGACAGAGACGTCCGAGCAGTACTTC.

V usage is TRBV19 and J usage is TRBJ2-7, with 11 bases fitting TRBD1. This CDR3 has 14 amino acids. V shed 8 bases, J shed 3 bases, and the junction held 6 bases outside the gene matches. The germline gives CDR1 LNHDA, CDR2 SQIVND (reference sequence). CDR3 sequence reads: CASRRGTGGYEQYF. The CDR3 DNA sequence: TGTGCCAGTCGCAGGGGGACAGGGGGCTACGAGCAGTACTTC.

The chain joins TRBV3-1 to TRBJ2-7; D gene uncertain. Per germline, CDR1 LGHDT and CDR2 YNNKEL (reference sequence). The CDR3 sequence is 14 residues long. V was cut by 1 base and J by 2 bases, with 9 bases left in between. The CDR3 DNA is TGTGCCAGCAGCCAAGGTCAAGTAACCTACGAGCAGTACTTC. Its translation is CASSQGQVTYEQYF.

This rearrangement joins TRBV12-3 or TRBV12-4 to TRBJ1-5, with 9 bases that match TRBD1. The ends lost 2 bases at V and 5 bases at J; junction bases unmatched: 4. This CDR3 spans 15 amino acids. CDR3 residues: CASSLMTGGYQPQHF. Written as DNA, the CDR3 is TGTGCCAGCAGTTTAATGACAGGGGGATATCAGCCCCAGCATTTT.

This clonotype appeared a single time. This chain uses TRBV19 with TRBJ2-3; a possible D gene is TRBD2 (6 bases). V was clipped by 3 bases and J by 3 bases, with 16 bases between them. Germline V gene data show CDR1 as LNHDA and CDR2 as SQIVND (reference sequence). This CDR3 is built from 16 residues. CDR3 region: CASSIGPSGRTDTQYF. The CDR3 DNA sequence: TGTGCCAGTAGTATCGGTCCTTCGGGGAGGACAGATACGCAGTATTTT. Filled out from reference TRBV19 and TRBJ2-3, the complete variable domain reads DGGITQSPKYLFRKEGQNVTLSCEQNLNHDAMYWYRQDPGQGLRLIYYSQIVNDFQKGDIAEGYSVSREKKESFPLTVTSAQKNPTAFYLCASSIGPSGRTDTQYFGPGTRLTVL.

The chain carries TRBV10-2 and TRBJ2-1; D is unclear. This CDR3 has 15 residues. V dropped 7 bases and J dropped 6 bases, with 19 bases sitting between them. Germline V gene data show CDR1 as WSHSY and CDR2 as SAAADI. The DNA for the CDR3 is TGCGCCAGCATCCGGACCAACACCCGGAGCAATGAGCAGTTCTTC. The encoded protein is CASIRTNTRSNEQFF.

The V call is TRBV7-9, the J call TRBJ2-7; D call uncertain. Germline-derived CDR1 and CDR2 are SEHNR and FQNEAQ (reference sequence). CDR3 length: 14 residues. V lost 10 bases to trimming and J lost 0 bases, with 16 bases between them. The CDR3 here is CATQLSQSSYEQYF. The CDR3 region has the DNA TGTGCCACCCAGCTCTCCCAGAGCTCCTACGAGCAGTACTTC.

V usage is TRBV9 and J usage is TRBJ2-3, with TRBD1 matching over 8 bases. Germline V CDR1 and CDR2: SGDLS, YYNGEE. The CDR3 extends over 19 amino acids. The trim removed 3 bases at V and 2 bases at J, leaving 17 bases unmatched. The CDR3 region is CASSGTGMSGQRATDTQYF. CDR3 in DNA: TGTGCCAGCAGCGGGACAGGGATGTCCGGGCAGCGGGCCACAGATACGCAGTATTTT.

The CDR3 here is CASSLEARGLGYGYTF. CDR3 DNA sequence: TGTGCCAGCAGTTTAGAGGCCAGGGGGCTAGGCTATGGCTACACCTTC. The chain is built from TRBV27 and TRBJ1-2; 8 nucleotides line up with TRBD1. V lost 2 bases, J lost 4 bases, and 9 bases stayed unmatched. CDR1 is MNHEY and CDR2 is SMNVEV in the germline V gene (reference sequence). This CDR3 is built from 16 residues.

The chain employs TRBV6-5 and TRBJ1-2, with TRBD1 matching over 9 bases. This CDR3 is built from 16 residues. The junction had 6 bases not matched to a gene; V was cut back by 2 bases and J by 2 bases. Germline V gene lookup returns CDR1 MNHEY and CDR2 SVGAGI. The CDR3 nucleotides are TGTGCCAGCAGTTACCGACCGGGACAGGGCAACTATGGCTACACCTTC. Its protein product is CASSYRPGQGNYGYTF.

This chain joins TRBV3-1 and TRBJ1-5; 7 positions agree with TRBD1. This CDR3 spans 13 amino acids. Looked up from germline, CDR1 is LGHDT and CDR2 is YNNKEL (reference sequence). V trimming: 1 base; J trimming: 8 bases; junction bases outside the gene matches: 2. CDR3 sequence (DNA): TGTGCCAGCAGCCAAGGAACAGGGGAGCCCCAGCATTTT. Translated, it gives CASSQGTGEPQHF.

The chain carries TRBV6-5 and TRBJ2-7, with D possibly matching TRBD2 (5 bases). CDR3 length equals 12 residues. Germline assignment: CDR1 MNHEY and CDR2 SVGAGI. V was cut by 2 bases and J by 11 bases, with 13 bases left in between. CDR3 in amino acids: CASSYDWEYEYF. The CDR3 DNA reads TGTGCCAGCAGTTACGATTGGGAGTACGAGTACTTC.